This T cell receptor beta chain appears in the sequencing data of a study of cytomegalovirus exposure and HLA in healthy donors. Primers: 60 Vbeta forward and 13 Jbeta reverse. Assay: immunoSEQ multiplex PCR; the TCRdb copy retains only in-frame clones and omits some. This sample yields around 100,000 clones, of which roughly 71% are seen a single time; roughly 10% belongs to the top ten. Trimming left V 1 base short and J 5 bases short, with 11 bases between. This CDR3 is 14 amino acids long. Per the germline V gene, CDR1 is SGHAT and CDR2 is FQNNGV. The genes are TRBV11-2 and TRBJ1-1; the D gene is possibly TRBD1 (5 bases). The receptor's source is a man over 45 in good health and CMV-seronegative. The sequencing input was PBMCs. CDR3 DNA: TGTGCCAGCAGCTTAGTTATGGGGGGGACTGAAGCTTTCTTT. It codes for CASSLVMGGTEAFF.